A selection of T cell receptor beta chains follows, all from one sample in a study of T cell repertoires in cytomegalovirus infection. Which antigens these TCRs recognize remains unknown. Each CDR3 protein is one row after TCRdb ran MiXCR on the reads. The sample contains around 770,000 distinct CDR3 sequences, about 29% of which appear only once. Sequenced here: cultured CD8+ T cells from PBMCs, sampled from culture after CMV antigen stimulation. These receptors all come from a human donor in good health (CMV status not recorded). Some clones in this sample may be carry-over from other donors' samples. CDR3s include the opening cysteine and the closing phenylalanine or tryptophan. D genes are given only for firm matches. Size values are once, few and many counts, or a class for expanded clones, and some rows have none.

CDR3 protein,CDR3 DNA,V gene,J gene,clone size,D gene
CASSIIAPWGGNEQFF,TGTGCCAGCAGCATAATTGCACCGTGGGGTGGCAATGAGCAGTTCTTC,TRBV6-1,TRBJ2-1,many,NA
CASSLVGAGRNMNTEAFF,TGTGCCAGCAGCTTAGTAGGTGCAGGGAGAAACATGAACACTGAAGCTTTCTTT,TRBV7-2,TRBJ1-1,many,NA
CATTTSGVTGELFF,TGTGCCACAACGACTAGCGGGGTAACCGGGGAGCTGTTTTTT,TRBV12-3/TRBV12-4,TRBJ2-2,few,TRBD2
CASSIAYATNEKLFF,TGTGCCAGCAGTATAGCGTATGCAACTAATGAAAAACTGTTTTTT,TRBV27,TRBJ1-4,few,NA
CASSLTAALLNTEAFF,TGTGCCAGCAGTCTGACAGCTGCCCTCCTGAACACTGAAGCTTTCTTT,TRBV6-8,TRBJ1-1,NA,NA
CASNRGQRQETQYF,TGTGCCAGCAATCGAGGACAGCGCCAAGAGACCCAGTACTTC,TRBV2,TRBJ2-5,NA,NA
CASSYSNLLQETQYF,TGTGCCAGCAGTTACTCGAACCTCCTACAAGAGACCCAGTACTTC,TRBV6-2/TRBV6-3,TRBJ2-5,NA,NA
CASSPRHLRPPSGVPGAQYF,TGTGCCAGCAGCCCCAGACACCTTCGGCCGCCCTCCGGGGTCCCCGGGGCCCAGTACTTC,TRBV7-9,TRBJ2-5,NA,NA
CASSLDHGVNEQFF,TGTGCCAGCAGCTTAGATCACGGAGTCAATGAGCAGTTCTTC,TRBV11-3,TRBJ2-1,NA,NA
CASSLGGKPYNEQFF,TGTGCCAGCAGCTTGGGTGGAAAACCCTACAATGAGCAGTTCTTC,TRBV5-6,TRBJ2-1,NA,NA
CASSWGTTGLNEQFF,TGTGCCAGCAGCTGGGGGACAACGGGGCTCAATGAGCAGTTCTTC,TRBV4-2,TRBJ2-1,NA,NA
CSASRGGPQMGQFF,TGCAGTGCTAGTAGGGGGGGTCCCCAGATGGGGCAGTTCTTC,TRBV20-1,TRBJ2-1,few,NA
CASTPMTGNTETQYF,TGTGCCAGCACTCCAATGACAGGGAACACGGAGACCCAGTACTTC,TRBV6-1,TRBJ2-5,NA,TRBD1
CASSFLVDTEAFF,TGTGCCAGCAGCTTCTTGGTCGACACTGAAGCTTTCTTT,TRBV7-2,TRBJ1-1,once,NA
CASSNGWYDEQFF,TGTGCCAGCAGCAACGGATGGTACGATGAGCAGTTCTTC,TRBV7-6,TRBJ2-1,NA,NA
CASSVDRFSAMNTEAFF,TGTGCCAGCAGCGTAGACAGGTTCTCGGCCATGAACACTGAAGCTTTCTTT,TRBV7-6,TRBJ1-1,few,NA
CASSYSTANYGYTF,TGTGCCAGCAGTTACTCGACGGCTAACTATGGCTACACCTTC,TRBV6-6,TRBJ1-2,few,NA
CASSPGHPGNYGYTF,TGTGCCAGCAGTCCGGGACATCCAGGGAACTATGGCTACACCTTC,TRBV12-3/TRBV12-4,TRBJ1-2,many,NA
CAISDPGMYLDRAINYGYTF,TGTGCCATCAGTGACCCGGGGATGTATCTGGACAGGGCGATTAACTATGGCTACACCTTC,TRBV10-3,TRBJ1-2,few,TRBD1
CSVQASSYEQYF,TGCAGTGTGCAAGCGAGCTCCTACGAGCAGTACTTC,TRBV29-1,TRBJ2-7,NA,NA
CASSLVGVGIGGANVLTF,TGTGCCAGCAGCTTAGTAGGCGTGGGAATCGGTGGGGCCAACGTCCTGACTTTC,TRBV7-6,TRBJ2-6,few,NA
CASRSGDHEQFF,TGTGCCAGCAGGTCAGGGGACCATGAGCAGTTCTTC,TRBV6-6,TRBJ2-1,few,NA
CASSTFDGPASEQYF,TGTGCCAGCAGTACCTTCGACGGCCCGGCCTCCGAGCAGTACTTC,TRBV6-8,TRBJ2-7,few,NA
CASSLYFPEGGYTF,TGTGCCAGCAGTTTATACTTCCCCGAGGGGGGCTACACCTTC,TRBV27,TRBJ1-2,NA,NA
CASKPGQGFHEQYF,TGTGCCAGCAAACCGGGACAGGGGTTCCACGAGCAGTACTTC,TRBV27,TRBJ2-7,NA,TRBD1
CASSAVLGQGALDNEQFF,TGTGCCAGCAGCGCGGTGCTGGGACAGGGGGCGCTCGACAATGAGCAGTTCTTC,TRBV5-4,TRBJ2-1,many,TRBD1
CASSLAKGNGYTF,TGTGCCAGCAGCTTAGCAAAGGGGAATGGCTACACCTTC,TRBV7-8,TRBJ1-2,NA,NA
CASRPGHETQYF,TGTGCCAGCAGGCCAGGGCACGAGACCCAGTACTTC,TRBV2,TRBJ2-5,few,NA
CASSFGREGYGYTF,TGTGCCAGCAGTTTTGGCAGGGAGGGATATGGCTACACCTTC,TRBV12-3/TRBV12-4,TRBJ1-2,few,NA
CASALLSNTEAFF,TGTGCCAGTGCCCTGCTTAGTAACACTGAAGCTTTCTTT,TRBV19,TRBJ1-1,NA,NA
CASSELTAMNTEAFF,TGTGCCAGCAGCGAACTGACAGCCATGAACACTGAAGCTTTCTTT,TRBV6-1,TRBJ1-1,NA,NA
CASGVRRGAEAFF,TGTGCCAGCGGCGTACGGCGCGGGGCTGAAGCTTTCTTT,TRBV2,TRBJ1-1,NA,NA
CASSQDPTLGGGNQPQHF,TGTGCCAGCAGCCAAGACCCGACCCTTGGAGGCGGCAATCAGCCCCAGCATTTT,TRBV3-1,TRBJ1-5,NA,NA
CASSPIFGIYNEQFF,TGTGCCAGCAGCCCCATCTTCGGGATCTACAATGAGCAGTTCTTC,TRBV7-2,TRBJ2-1,many,NA
CASTKTGSGNTIYF,TGTGCCAGCACCAAGACAGGCTCTGGAAACACCATATATTTT,TRBV28,TRBJ1-3,NA,NA
CASSRLLAGSYNEQFF,TGCGCCAGCAGCCGCCTACTAGCGGGGTCCTACAATGAGCAGTTCTTC,TRBV4-1,TRBJ2-1,NA,TRBD2
CASSLEGPSPNEKLFF,TGTGCCAGCAGCTTAGAAGGTCCCAGCCCTAATGAAAAACTGTTTTTT,TRBV7-8,TRBJ1-4,few,NA
CSARDPTSGGHPPTDTQYF,TGCAGTGCTAGAGACCCGACTAGCGGGGGGCACCCCCCCACAGATACGCAGTATTTT,TRBV20-1,TRBJ2-3,NA,TRBD2
CATFTGGALNQPQHF,TGTGCCACCTTTACGGGGGGGGCCTTAAATCAGCCCCAGCATTTT,TRBV7-1,TRBJ1-5,NA,NA
CASSLAGQGPSRYGYTF,TGTGCCAGCAGTTTAGCGGGACAGGGGCCGTCCCGCTATGGCTACACCTTC,TRBV28,TRBJ1-2,few,TRBD1
CASSLDRASGGREEQFF,TGTGCCAGCAGCTTAGATAGGGCTAGCGGGGGCCGGGAAGAGCAGTTCTTC,TRBV11-2,TRBJ2-1,NA,TRBD2
CASSQKRLAGGYYGYTF,TGCGCCAGCAGCCAGAAGAGGTTGGCAGGGGGCTACTATGGCTACACCTTC,TRBV4-3,TRBJ1-2,NA,TRBD1
CASRPRTGGEGRQFF,TGTGCCAGCAGACCGCGGACAGGGGGCGAAGGACGGCAGTTCTTC,TRBV6-5,TRBJ2-1,NA,TRBD1
CASTHSVDQPQHF,TGTGCCAGCACCCACTCCGTAGATCAGCCCCAGCATTTT,TRBV6-5,TRBJ1-5,NA,NA
CASSPIDGSNTGELFF,TGTGCCAGCAGCCCCATAGATGGATCGAACACCGGGGAGCTGTTTTTT,TRBV7-6,TRBJ2-2,NA,NA
CASRLETGELFF,TGCGCCAGCCGGTTGGAGACCGGGGAGCTGTTTTTT,TRBV5-1,TRBJ2-2,NA,NA
CASGLGATYNSPLHF,TGTGCCAGCGGGTTGGGGGCGACCTATAATTCACCCCTCCACTTT,TRBV19,TRBJ1-6,NA,NA
CASIQTGGVRELFF,TGTGCCAGCATCCAGACAGGAGGAGTAAGGGAGCTGTTTTTT,TRBV6-1,TRBJ2-2,NA,NA
CASAPSLTDTQYF,TGTGCTAGTGCCCCGTCCTTAACAGATACGCAGTATTTT,TRBV12-5,TRBJ2-3,NA,NA
CASSYSASHQETQYF,TGTGCCAGCAGTTACTCTGCTAGCCACCAAGAGACCCAGTACTTC,TRBV6-2/TRBV6-3,TRBJ2-5,NA,NA
CASSFPEGTGFTGELFF,TGTGCCAGTAGTTTCCCTGAAGGGACAGGGTTCACCGGGGAGCTGTTTTTT,TRBV19,TRBJ2-2,few,TRBD1
CASWDRMGNEQFF,TGTGCCAGCTGGGACAGGATGGGGAATGAGCAGTTCTTC,TRBV19,TRBJ2-1,few,TRBD1
CASSQDSSGTGIDPNTDTQYF,TGTGCCAGCAGCCAAGACTCCTCCGGGACAGGAATCGATCCGAACACAGATACGCAGTATTTT,TRBV14,TRBJ2-3,few,TRBD1
CASSYSSLAGVRSTDTQYF,TGTGCCAGCAGTTACTCCTCGCTAGCGGGGGTTCGTAGCACAGATACGCAGTATTTT,TRBV6-6,TRBJ2-3,NA,TRBD2
CASSLTVVDPDTQYF,TGTGCCAGCAGTTTAACGGTCGTGGACCCAGATACGCAGTATTTT,TRBV27,TRBJ2-3,few,NA
CASSQDRTGDYGGNYGYTF,TGCGCCAGCAGCCAAGATCGGACAGGGGACTACGGGGGAAACTATGGCTACACCTTC,TRBV4-3,TRBJ1-2,NA,TRBD1
CASSLVWRQGDDTGELFF,TGTGCCAGCAGCTTAGTTTGGAGACAGGGGGATGACACCGGGGAGCTGTTTTTT,TRBV7-6,TRBJ2-2,many,TRBD1
CASGLFGNLNQPQHF,TGTGCTAGTGGTTTGTTTGGCAATCTCAATCAGCCCCAGCATTTT,TRBV12-5,TRBJ1-5,NA,NA
CASSLREGNEKLFF,TGTGCCAGCAGTCTCAGGGAGGGGAATGAAAAACTGTTTTTT,TRBV5-4,TRBJ1-4,NA,NA
CASSLAAGTGELFF,TGTGCCAGCAGCTTAGCAGCAGGCACCGGGGAGCTGTTTTTT,TRBV7-6,TRBJ2-2,few,NA